The rows below give T cell receptor beta chains drawn from one sample of a study of T-cell reconstitution after alpha-beta-depleted transplantation in children. TCRdb independently ran MiXCR on the PCR reads; one entry per CDR3 protein. This table has over 200,000 distinct CDR3 sequences, around a sixth appearing once. Sequenced here: PBMCs, mostly from graft donor cells, sampled 360 days after TCRalphabeta/CD19-depleted stem cell transplant. Receptors originate from a male patient between 2 and 10 years old who had a stem cell transplant for acute lymphoblastic leukemia, so the T cells may come from the graft donor. Each CDR3 is given with its conserved first and last residue. The order of the fields is clone size, D gene, V gene, J gene, CDR3 protein, CDR3 DNA. A D gene is named only where the DNA matches it firmly. Some rows have no size entry. The others give once, few or many, or a class for an expanded clone.

abundance: few; d_gene: TRBD1; v_gene: TRBV7-8; j_gene: TRBJ1-2; CDR3aa: CASSPPGQGHYGYTF; CDR3nt: TGTGCCAGCAGCCCCCCGGGACAGGGCCACTATGGCTACACCTTC
abundance: -; d_gene: -; v_gene: TRBV28; j_gene: TRBJ2-1; CDR3aa: CAAESPVGNEQFF; CDR3nt: TGTGCCGCCGAGTCCCCGGTTGGCAATGAGCAGTTCTTC
abundance: few; d_gene: -; v_gene: TRBV6-1; j_gene: TRBJ2-4; CDR3aa: CAISERDFKNIQYF; CDR3nt: TGTGCCATCTCGGAGAGGGACTTCAAAAACATTCAGTACTTC
abundance: many; d_gene: -; v_gene: TRBV28; j_gene: TRBJ1-3; CDR3aa: CASSLPRHISGNTIYF; CDR3nt: TGTGCCAGCAGTTTACCCAGGCACATCTCTGGAAACACCATATATTTT
abundance: -; d_gene: TRBD1; v_gene: TRBV7-9; j_gene: TRBJ1-2; CDR3aa: CASSLPGQGMLQDGYTF; CDR3nt: TGTGCCAGCAGCTTACCGGGACAGGGTATGCTTCAGGATGGCTACACCTTC
abundance: few; d_gene: -; v_gene: TRBV6-2/TRBV6-3; j_gene: TRBJ2-7; CDR3aa: CASSPYREWEQYF; CDR3nt: TGTGCCAGCAGTCCATACAGGGAATGGGAGCAGTACTTC
abundance: few; d_gene: -; v_gene: TRBV29-1; j_gene: TRBJ2-2; CDR3aa: CSVVPEGSPGELFF; CDR3nt: TGCAGCGTTGTTCCGGAAGGCAGCCCCGGGGAGCTGTTTTTT
abundance: -; d_gene: -; v_gene: TRBV6-5; j_gene: TRBJ1-1; CDR3aa: CASSYAGPIAEAFF; CDR3nt: TGTGCCAGCAGTTACGCAGGGCCTATCGCTGAAGCTTTCTTT
abundance: many; d_gene: -; v_gene: TRBV19; j_gene: TRBJ2-1; CDR3aa: CASSEGGKAYNEQFF; CDR3nt: TGTGCCAGTAGTGAGGGCGGGAAGGCATACAATGAGCAGTTCTTC
abundance: few; d_gene: TRBD1; v_gene: TRBV5-1; j_gene: TRBJ2-7; CDR3aa: CASSSQGAEEQYF; CDR3nt: TGCGCCAGCAGCTCTCAGGGGGCCGAAGAGCAGTACTTC
abundance: few; d_gene: TRBD1; v_gene: TRBV11-2; j_gene: TRBJ2-7; CDR3aa: CASSSTTGTGGYEQYF; CDR3nt: TGTGCCAGCAGCTCAACTACCGGGACAGGGGGCTACGAGCAGTACTTC
abundance: few; d_gene: TRBD1; v_gene: TRBV29-1; j_gene: TRBJ2-5; CDR3aa: CSVEAAGGIQETQYF; CDR3nt: TGCAGCGTTGAAGCCGCAGGGGGTATCCAAGAGACCCAGTACTTC
abundance: -; d_gene: TRBD2; v_gene: TRBV7-8; j_gene: TRBJ2-1; CDR3aa: CASSSPSGRNYNEQFF; CDR3nt: TGTGCCAGCAGCTCCCCTAGCGGGAGGAATTACAATGAGCAGTTCTTC
abundance: -; d_gene: -; v_gene: TRBV7-9; j_gene: TRBJ2-7; CDR3aa: CASSLARSYSYEQYF; CDR3nt: TGTGCCAGCAGCTTAGCAAGGAGCTACTCCTACGAGCAGTACTTC
abundance: many; d_gene: -; v_gene: TRBV5-5; j_gene: TRBJ1-4; CDR3aa: CASSFFVRGEKLFF; CDR3nt: TGTGCCAGCAGCTTTTTTGTGAGGGGTGAAAAACTGTTTTTT
abundance: -; d_gene: -; v_gene: TRBV11-2; j_gene: TRBJ2-1; CDR3aa: CASSPEGGRQSLYNEQFF; CDR3nt: TGTGCCAGCAGCCCCGAAGGGGGGCGGCAGAGCCTTTACAATGAGCAGTTCTTC
abundance: many; d_gene: TRBD1; v_gene: TRBV27; j_gene: TRBJ2-7; CDR3aa: CASSTGGYEQYF; CDR3nt: TGTGCCAGCTCGACAGGGGGCTACGAGCAGTACTTC
abundance: -; d_gene: -; v_gene: TRBV11-1; j_gene: TRBJ2-1; CDR3aa: CASSFYWRIHSEGSYNEQFF; CDR3nt: TGTGCCAGCAGCTTCTACTGGCGGATCCATTCGGAGGGCTCCTACAATGAGCAGTTCTTC
abundance: -; d_gene: -; v_gene: TRBV7-2; j_gene: TRBJ1-6; CDR3aa: CASRGGPNTLNSPLHF; CDR3nt: TGTGCCAGCAGGGGGGGACCGAACACGCTTAATTCACCCCTCCACTTT
abundance: -; d_gene: -; v_gene: TRBV7-8; j_gene: TRBJ2-7; CDR3aa: CASSSKGGEGFYEQYF; CDR3nt: TGTGCCAGCAGCTCAAAGGGTGGTGAGGGATTCTACGAGCAGTACTTC
abundance: -; d_gene: TRBD1; v_gene: TRBV27; j_gene: TRBJ2-2; CDR3aa: CASSLGQTNTGELFF; CDR3nt: TGTGCCAGCAGTCTGGGACAGACGAACACCGGGGAGCTGTTTTTT
abundance: -; d_gene: -; v_gene: TRBV4-3; j_gene: TRBJ2-7; CDR3aa: CASSQDAENYEQYF; CDR3nt: TGCGCCAGCAGCCAAGATGCGGAGAACTACGAGCAGTACTTC
abundance: -; d_gene: -; v_gene: TRBV24-1; j_gene: TRBJ2-7; CDR3aa: CATSDLGSPAPYEQYF; CDR3nt: TGTGCCACCAGTGATTTGGGATCACCCGCGCCTTACGAGCAGTACTTC
abundance: -; d_gene: -; v_gene: TRBV5-1; j_gene: TRBJ2-7; CDR3aa: CASSLWDTRIYEQYF; CDR3nt: TGCGCCAGCAGCTTGTGGGACACTCGGATTTACGAGCAGTACTTC
abundance: -; d_gene: -; v_gene: TRBV4-1; j_gene: TRBJ2-4; CDR3aa: CASRGIGENIQYF; CDR3nt: TGCGCCAGCCGGGGGATCGGAGAAAACATTCAGTACTTC
abundance: -; d_gene: -; v_gene: TRBV5-1; j_gene: TRBJ2-1; CDR3aa: CASSLAEGSSYNEQFF; CDR3nt: TGCGCCAGCAGCTTGGCCGAGGGAAGTTCCTACAATGAGCAGTTCTTC
abundance: many; d_gene: -; v_gene: TRBV7-2; j_gene: TRBJ2-3; CDR3aa: CASSPNTSPSTDTQYF; CDR3nt: TGTGCCAGCAGTCCTAACACCAGCCCTAGCACAGATACGCAGTATTTT
abundance: -; d_gene: TRBD1; v_gene: TRBV12-3/TRBV12-4; j_gene: TRBJ2-5; CDR3aa: CASSPQGAWETQYF; CDR3nt: TGTGCCAGCAGCCCACAGGGGGCCTGGGAGACCCAGTACTTC